The rows below give T cell receptor beta chains drawn from one sample of a study of blood T cell repertoires in COVID-19. Assay: immunoSEQ multiplex PCR; the TCRdb copy retains only in-frame clones and omits some. The table shows under 100,000 clones, with just over 90% occurring only once. Sequenced material: peripheral blood. All receptors come from a man between 50 and 59 years old with acute or convalescent COVID-19. CDR3s include the opening cysteine and the closing phenylalanine or tryptophan. The D gene is left open where the match is weak. Clone size is shown for a subset of rows, as once, few, many or a class of expanded clone.

V gene	J gene	CDR3 length	clone size	D gene	CDR3 protein	CDR3 DNA
TRBV11-3	TRBJ2-2	18	once	TRBD2	CASSLEGLAGKNTGELFF	TGTGCCAGCAGCTTAGAGGGACTAGCGGGAAAGAACACCGGGGAGCTGTTTTTT
TRBV27	TRBJ1-4	12	NA	NA	CASRAGSKKLFF	TGTGCCAGCAGGGCAGGGTCGAAAAAACTGTTTTTT
TRBV27	TRBJ1-1	13	NA	NA	CASSSGVNTEAFF	TGTGCCAGCAGTTCTGGAGTGAACACTGAAGCTTTCTTT
TRBV5-4	TRBJ2-3	13	NA	NA	CASRVGAQDTQYF	TGTGCCAGCAGGGTGGGGGCGCAAGATACGCAGTATTTT
TRBV19	TRBJ1-5	14	NA	NA	CASSPQQGNQPQHF	TGTGCCAGTAGTCCCCAACAGGGCAATCAGCCCCAGCATTTT
TRBV7-9	TRBJ2-1	15	NA	TRBD2	CASSPRLAGAREQFF	TGTGCCAGCAGCCCCCGACTAGCGGGAGCGCGTGAGCAGTTCTTC
TRBV11-3	TRBJ2-1	13	NA	NA	CAVGQGSYNEQFF	TGTGCCGTCGGGCAGGGCTCCTACAATGAGCAGTTCTTC
TRBV9	TRBJ2-7	14	NA	NA	CASSVAVGSGEQYF	TGTGCCAGCAGCGTAGCAGTGGGGAGCGGGGAGCAGTACTTC
TRBV7-8	TRBJ1-1	14	NA	NA	CATHIRQMNTEAFF	TGTGCCACCCATATAAGACAGATGAACACTGAAGCTTTCTTT
TRBV6-5	TRBJ1-5	15	NA	TRBD1	CASTRTGASNQPQHF	TGTGCCAGCACCAGGACAGGGGCAAGCAATCAGCCCCAGCATTTT
TRBV5-1	TRBJ2-7	14	NA	TRBD2	CASTGLAGTYEQYF	TGCGCCAGCACCGGACTAGCCGGAACCTACGAGCAGTACTTC
TRBV18	TRBJ2-1	12	NA	NA	CATSGSGDEQFF	TGTGCCACGAGCGGGTCGGGGGATGAGCAGTTCTTC
TRBV12-2	TRBJ2-5	18	NA	NA	CASRLSPDEGGYQETQYF	TGTGCAAGTCGCTTATCCCCCGACGAGGGAGGGTACCAAGAGACCCAGTACTTC
TRBV7-9	TRBJ2-1	16	NA	TRBD1	CASSPADRAPYNEQFF	TGTGCCAGCAGCCCTGCCGACAGGGCCCCCTACAATGAGCAGTTCTTC
TRBV5-1	TRBJ1-4	15	NA	NA	CASSSKGDRDEKLFF	TGCGCCAGCAGCTCAAAGGGGGATCGGGACGAAAAACTGTTTTTT
TRBV30	TRBJ2-6	17	NA	NA	CAWSVRGVRAGANVLTF	TGTGCCTGGAGTGTACGTGGGGTGCGGGCTGGGGCCAACGTCCTGACTTTC
TRBV13	TRBJ1-4	18	NA	NA	CASILGQPKNTTNEKLFF	TGTGCCAGCATCCTCGGACAGCCCAAGAATACAACTAATGAAAAACTGTTTTTT
TRBV5-1	TRBJ2-2	18	NA	TRBD2	CASSSSVGSGGNTGELFF	TGCGCCAGCAGCTCCTCTGTCGGTAGCGGGGGGAACACCGGGGAGCTGTTTTTT
TRBV24-1	TRBJ1-1	13	NA	TRBD1	CATSDPDRAGAFF	TGTGCCACCAGTGACCCAGACAGGGCCGGGGCTTTCTTT
TRBV5-1	TRBJ2-5	11	NA	NA	CASSYKETQYF	TGCGCCAGCAGCTATAAAGAGACCCAGTACTTC
TRBV28	TRBJ1-2	13	few	TRBD1	CASSLGQVYGYTF	TGTGCCAGCAGTTTGGGACAGGTCTATGGCTACACCTTC
TRBV3-1/TRBV3-2	TRBJ2-4	16	few	NA	CASSPDRLGAKNIQYF	TGTGCCAGCAGCCCTGATAGACTTGGGGCCAAAAACATTCAGTACTTC
TRBV30	TRBJ2-7	16	NA	TRBD2	CAWGLAGAGPRHEQYF	TGTGCCTGGGGACTAGCGGGAGCGGGCCCGAGGCACGAGCAGTACTTC
TRBV24-1	TRBJ1-2	12	NA	NA	CATSDFPGSYTF	TGTGCCACCAGTGACTTTCCAGGGAGCTACACCTTC
TRBV5-1	TRBJ2-1	15	NA	TRBD2	CASLETSGKYNEQFF	TGCGCCAGCCTAGAGACTAGCGGGAAATACAATGAGCAGTTCTTC
TRBV21-1	TRBJ2-3	15	NA	NA	CASSNAGTGPDTQYF	TGTGCCAGCAGCAACGCCGGGACAGGGCCAGATACGCAGTATTTT
TRBV19	TRBJ1-5	14	NA	NA	CASTWSQGRQPQHF	TGTGCCAGTACCTGGTCGCAGGGTCGTCAGCCCCAGCATTTT
TRBV7-2	TRBJ2-1	14	few	TRBD1	CASSSGQGYNEQFF	TGTGCCAGCAGCTCGGGACAGGGTTACAATGAGCAGTTCTTC
TRBV10-3	TRBJ1-5	13	NA	TRBD1	CARLQGIGQPQHF	TGTGCCAGGCTACAGGGGATCGGTCAGCCCCAGCATTTT
TRBV27	TRBJ1-2	13	NA	NA	CASKLQGGYGYTF	TGTGCCAGCAAACTTCAGGGAGGCTATGGCTACACCTTC
TRBV11-2	TRBJ1-1	12	NA	TRBD1	CASSFSTGEAFF	TGTGCCAGCAGCTTTTCGACAGGGGAAGCTTTCTTT
TRBV12-2	TRBJ2-1	23	NA	NA	CASRLQGQGTSGRSQGCDNEQFF	TGTGCAAGTCGCCTCCAGGGACAGGGAACTAGCGGGAGGTCCCAGGGGTGTGACAATGAGCAGTTCTTC
TRBV5-5	TRBJ1-1	14	NA	TRBD1	CASRLGQGLTEAFF	TGTGCCAGCAGACTTGGACAGGGCCTCACTGAAGCTTTCTTT
TRBV18	TRBJ1-3	13	once	NA	CASSLDSGNTIYF	TGTGCCAGCTCACTTGACAGTGGAAACACCATATATTTT
TRBV18	TRBJ2-1	16	NA	TRBD1	CASSPLIGQGHNEQFF	TGTGCCAGCTCACCACTAATAGGACAGGGGCACAATGAGCAGTTCTTC
TRBV19	TRBJ1-2	12	NA	NA	CASSIQGYGYTF	TGTGCCAGTAGTATACAGGGGTATGGCTACACCTTC
TRBV7-2	TRBJ2-7	15	NA	NA	CASTQLLRPTYEQYF	TGTGCCAGCACCCAACTACTTAGGCCGACCTACGAGCAGTACTTC
TRBV11-2	TRBJ2-5	15	NA	TRBD1	CASSKPRTGRETQYF	TGTGCCAGCAGCAAGCCGCGGACAGGGAGAGAGACCCAGTACTTC
TRBV30	TRBJ1-5	14	NA	NA	CAWSGQASGQPQHF	TGTGCCTGGAGTGGACAGGCCTCGGGGCAGCCCCAGCATTTT
TRBV15	TRBJ2-7	16	NA	TRBD1	CATSRDYPGQGYEQYF	TGTGCCACCAGCAGAGATTACCCGGGACAGGGTTACGAGCAGTACTTC
TRBV27	TRBJ1-2	17	NA	TRBD1	CASSRTPRQGTNYGYTF	TGTGCCAGCAGCCGCACGCCACGACAGGGCACTAACTATGGCTACACCTTC
TRBV10-1	TRBJ1-1	14	NA	NA	CASSESQGNSEAFF	TGCGCCAGCAGTGAGTCTCAGGGTAACTCTGAAGCTTTCTTT
TRBV3-1/TRBV3-2	TRBJ2-1	12	NA	TRBD1	CASSPLRQGPFF	TGTGCCAGCAGCCCATTGCGACAGGGGCCGTTCTTC
TRBV19	TRBJ2-1	14	once	TRBD2	CASRLRGRGDEQFF	TGTGCCAGTAGGCTTCGCGGGAGAGGCGATGAGCAGTTCTTC
TRBV12-3/TRBV12-4	TRBJ1-5	13	NA	TRBD1	CASRTTGDQPQHF	TGTGCCAGCAGGACAACAGGGGATCAGCCCCAGCATTTT
TRBV25-1	TRBJ2-1	14	NA	TRBD1	CASSGDRGYNEQFF	TGTGCCAGCAGTGGGGACAGGGGCTACAATGAGCAGTTCTTC
TRBV19	TRBJ1-2	15	NA	NA	CASIGQHDPGYGYTF	TGTGCCAGTATCGGACAGCACGACCCCGGCTATGGCTACACCTTC
TRBV12-3/TRBV12-4	TRBJ2-5	11	NA	NA	CASSSRGSQYF	TGTGCCAGCAGTTCTAGGGGGTCCCAGTACTTC
TRBV30	TRBJ2-1	16	NA	TRBD2	CAWSVLGLAGGYEQFF	TGTGCCTGGAGTGTATTGGGACTAGCGGGAGGCTATGAGCAGTTCTTC
TRBV30	TRBJ2-1	15	NA	TRBD2	CAWTSGRLPYNEQFF	TGTGCCTGGACTAGCGGGAGGCTACCTTACAATGAGCAGTTCTTC
TRBV28	TRBJ2-7	19	NA	TRBD2	CASSFGVQLSGRESYEQYF	TGTGCCAGCAGTTTTGGTGTCCAACTAAGCGGGAGGGAATCCTACGAGCAGTACTTC
TRBV19	TRBJ1-2	12	NA	NA	CASARLGQGYTF	TGTGCCAGCGCCCGCCTCGGACAGGGCTACACCTTC
TRBV6-2/TRBV6-3	TRBJ1-5	13	NA	NA	CASSMRGNQPQHF	TGTGCCAGCAGTATGAGGGGCAATCAGCCCCAGCATTTT
TRBV6-5	TRBJ1-2	15	NA	TRBD1	CASSHRDRPDYGYTF	TGTGCCAGCAGCCACCGGGACAGGCCGGACTATGGCTACACCTTC
TRBV6-5	TRBJ2-5	16	NA	TRBD2	CASSYRTSAKQETQYF	TGTGCCAGCAGTTACCGGACTAGCGCGAAACAAGAGACCCAGTACTTC
TRBV10-3	TRBJ1-6	14	NA	NA	CAISESGRWIGLHF	TGTGCCATCAGTGAGAGTGGGAGGTGGATTGGCCTCCACTTT
TRBV4-3	TRBJ1-5	13	NA	NA	CASSQARDSSQHF	TGCGCCAGCAGCCAAGCGAGGGACTCCTCCCAGCATTTT
TRBV27	TRBJ2-5	15	NA	TRBD1	CASSLQGQYQETQYF	TGTGCCAGCAGTTTACAGGGACAGTACCAAGAGACCCAGTACTTC
TRBV6-5	TRBJ1-2	13	once	NA	CASSWTENYGYTF	TGTGCCAGCAGCTGGACAGAGAACTATGGCTACACCTTC
TRBV12-3/TRBV12-4	TRBJ2-7	13	NA	NA	CASRQAQSYEQYF	TGTGCCAGCAGACAGGCTCAGTCCTACGAGCAGTACTTC